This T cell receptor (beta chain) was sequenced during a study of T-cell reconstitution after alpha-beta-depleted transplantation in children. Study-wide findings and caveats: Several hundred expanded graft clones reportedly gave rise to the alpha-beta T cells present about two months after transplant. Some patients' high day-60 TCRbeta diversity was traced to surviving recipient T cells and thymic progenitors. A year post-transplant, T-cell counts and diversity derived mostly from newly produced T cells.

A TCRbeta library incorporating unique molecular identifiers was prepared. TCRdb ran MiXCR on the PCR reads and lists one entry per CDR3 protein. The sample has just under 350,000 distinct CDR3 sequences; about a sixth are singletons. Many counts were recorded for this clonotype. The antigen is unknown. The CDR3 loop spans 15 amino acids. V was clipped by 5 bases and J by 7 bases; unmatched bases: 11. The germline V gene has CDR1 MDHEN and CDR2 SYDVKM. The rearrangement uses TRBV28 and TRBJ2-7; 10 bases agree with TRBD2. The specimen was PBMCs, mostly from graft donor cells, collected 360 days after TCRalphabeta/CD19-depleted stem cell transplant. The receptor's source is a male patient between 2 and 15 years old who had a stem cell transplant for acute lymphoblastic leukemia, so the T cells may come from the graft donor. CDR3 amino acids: CASSPSGRAAGEQYF. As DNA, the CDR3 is TGTGCCAGCAGTCCCAGCGGGAGGGCCGCTGGGGAGCAGTACTTC.